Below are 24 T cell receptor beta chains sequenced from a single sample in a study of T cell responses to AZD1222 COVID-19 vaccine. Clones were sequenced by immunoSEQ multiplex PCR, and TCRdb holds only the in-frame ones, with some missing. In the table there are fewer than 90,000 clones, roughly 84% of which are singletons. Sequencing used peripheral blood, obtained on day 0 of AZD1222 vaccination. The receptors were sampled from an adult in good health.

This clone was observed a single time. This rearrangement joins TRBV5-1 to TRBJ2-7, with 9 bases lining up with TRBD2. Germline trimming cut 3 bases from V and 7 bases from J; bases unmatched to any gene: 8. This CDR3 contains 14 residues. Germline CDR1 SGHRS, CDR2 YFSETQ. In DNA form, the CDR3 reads TGCGCCAGCAGCTACTCTAGCGGGAAGGAAGAGCAGTACTTC. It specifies CASSYSSGKEEQYF.

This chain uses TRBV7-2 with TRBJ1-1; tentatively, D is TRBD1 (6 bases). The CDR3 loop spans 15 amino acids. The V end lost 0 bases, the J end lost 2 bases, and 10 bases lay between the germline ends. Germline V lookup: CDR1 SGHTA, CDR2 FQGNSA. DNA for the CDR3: TGTGCCAGCAGCTTAGCGACAGGACTCAACACTGAAGCTTTCTTT. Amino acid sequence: CASSLATGLNTEAFF.

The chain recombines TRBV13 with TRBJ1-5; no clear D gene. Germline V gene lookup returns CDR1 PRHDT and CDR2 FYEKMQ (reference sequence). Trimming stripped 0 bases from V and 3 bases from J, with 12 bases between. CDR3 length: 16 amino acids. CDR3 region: CASSLGQPYDNQPQHF. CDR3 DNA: TGTGCCAGCAGCTTAGGCCAGCCATACGACAATCAGCCCCAGCATTTT.

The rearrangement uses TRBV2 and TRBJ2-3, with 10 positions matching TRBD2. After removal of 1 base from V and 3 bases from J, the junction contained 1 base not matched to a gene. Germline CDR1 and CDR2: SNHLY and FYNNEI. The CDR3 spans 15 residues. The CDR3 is CASSEVAGGTDTQYF. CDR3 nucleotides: TGTGCCAGCAGTGAAGTAGCGGGAGGAACAGATACGCAGTATTTT.

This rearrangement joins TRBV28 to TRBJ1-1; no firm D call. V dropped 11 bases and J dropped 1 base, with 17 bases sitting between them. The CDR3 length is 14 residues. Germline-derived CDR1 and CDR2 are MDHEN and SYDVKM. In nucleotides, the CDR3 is TGTGCCGGAACGGACGGGCGGGCGAACACTGAAGCTTTCTTT. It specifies CAGTDGRANTEAFF.

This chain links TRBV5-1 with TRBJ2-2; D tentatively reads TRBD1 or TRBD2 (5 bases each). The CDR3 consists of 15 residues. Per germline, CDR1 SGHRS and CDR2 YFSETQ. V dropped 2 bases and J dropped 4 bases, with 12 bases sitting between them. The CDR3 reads CASSFGTPGTGELFF. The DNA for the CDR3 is TGCGCCAGCAGCTTCGGGACCCCCGGCACCGGGGAGCTGTTTTTT. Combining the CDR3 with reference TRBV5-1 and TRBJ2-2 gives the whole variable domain KAGVTQTPRYLIKTRGQQVTLSCSPISGHRSVSWYQQTPGQGLQFLFEYFSETQRNKGNFPGRFSGRQFSNSRSEMNVSTLELGDSALYLCASSFGTPGTGELFFGEGSRLTVL.

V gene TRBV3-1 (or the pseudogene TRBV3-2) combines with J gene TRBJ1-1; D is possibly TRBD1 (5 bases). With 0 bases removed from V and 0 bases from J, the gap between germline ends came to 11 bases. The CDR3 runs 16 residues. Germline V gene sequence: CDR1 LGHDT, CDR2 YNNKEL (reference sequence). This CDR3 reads CASSQEFAGMNTEAFF. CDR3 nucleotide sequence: TGTGCCAGCAGCCAAGAGTTCGCAGGGATGAACACTGAAGCTTTCTTT.

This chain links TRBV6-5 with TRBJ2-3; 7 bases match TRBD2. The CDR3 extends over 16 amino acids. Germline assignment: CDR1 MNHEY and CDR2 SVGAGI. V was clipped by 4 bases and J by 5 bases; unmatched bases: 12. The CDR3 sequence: CASSSAGEGEVDTQYF. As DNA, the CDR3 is TGTGCCAGCAGTTCAGCCGGGGAGGGAGAAGTAGATACGCAGTATTTT.

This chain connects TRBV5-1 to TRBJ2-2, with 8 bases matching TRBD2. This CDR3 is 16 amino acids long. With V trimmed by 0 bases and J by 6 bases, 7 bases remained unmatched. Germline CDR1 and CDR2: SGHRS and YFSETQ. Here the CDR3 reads CASSLVLAGASGELFF. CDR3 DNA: TGCGCCAGCAGCTTGGTCCTAGCGGGTGCCTCCGGGGAGCTGTTTTTT.

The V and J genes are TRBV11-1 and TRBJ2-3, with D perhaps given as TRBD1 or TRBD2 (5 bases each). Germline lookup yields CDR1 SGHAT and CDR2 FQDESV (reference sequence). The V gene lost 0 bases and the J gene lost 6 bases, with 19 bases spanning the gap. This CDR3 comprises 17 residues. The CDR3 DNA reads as TGTGCCAGCAGCTTAGCTACACCGGGACGGCGTGGTGATACGCAGTATTTT. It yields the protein CASSLATPGRRGDTQYF.

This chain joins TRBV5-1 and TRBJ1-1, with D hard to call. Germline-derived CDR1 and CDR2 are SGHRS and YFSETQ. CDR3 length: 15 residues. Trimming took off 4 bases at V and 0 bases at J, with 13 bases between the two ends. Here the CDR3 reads CASSLEFALNTEAFF. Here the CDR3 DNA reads TGCGCCAGCAGCCTGGAGTTTGCACTGAACACTGAAGCTTTCTTT.

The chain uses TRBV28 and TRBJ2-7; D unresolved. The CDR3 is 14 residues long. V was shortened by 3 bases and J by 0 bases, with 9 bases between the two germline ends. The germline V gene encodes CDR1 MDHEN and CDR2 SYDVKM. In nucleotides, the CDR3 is TGTGCCAGCAGTTTCGGCGGCAGCTCCTACGAGCAGTACTTC. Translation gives CASSFGGSSYEQYF.

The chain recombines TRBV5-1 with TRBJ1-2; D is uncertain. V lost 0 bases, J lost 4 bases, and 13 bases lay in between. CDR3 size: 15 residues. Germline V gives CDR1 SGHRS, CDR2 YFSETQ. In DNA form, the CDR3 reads TGCGCCAGCAGCTTGGGCAGGAGCCCCCTCTATGGCTACACCTTC. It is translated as CASSLGRSPLYGYTF. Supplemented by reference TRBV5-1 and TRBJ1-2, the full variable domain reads KAGVTQTPRYLIKTRGQQVTLSCSPISGHRSVSWYQQTPGQGLQFLFEYFSETQRNKGNFPGRFSGRQFSNSRSEMNVSTLELGDSALYLCASSLGRSPLYGYTFGSGTRLTVV.

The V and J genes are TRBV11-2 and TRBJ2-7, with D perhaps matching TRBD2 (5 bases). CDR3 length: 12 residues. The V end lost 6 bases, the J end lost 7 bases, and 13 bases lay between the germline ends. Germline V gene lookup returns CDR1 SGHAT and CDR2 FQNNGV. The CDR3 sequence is CASRPARGEQYF. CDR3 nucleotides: TGTGCCAGCAGACCGGCCCGGGGTGAGCAGTACTTC.

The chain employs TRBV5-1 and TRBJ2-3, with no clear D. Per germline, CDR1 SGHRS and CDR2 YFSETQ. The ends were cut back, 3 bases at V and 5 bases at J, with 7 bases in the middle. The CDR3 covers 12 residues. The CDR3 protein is CASSSRIDTQYF. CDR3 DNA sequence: TGCGCCAGCAGCTCCAGGATAGATACGCAGTATTTT.

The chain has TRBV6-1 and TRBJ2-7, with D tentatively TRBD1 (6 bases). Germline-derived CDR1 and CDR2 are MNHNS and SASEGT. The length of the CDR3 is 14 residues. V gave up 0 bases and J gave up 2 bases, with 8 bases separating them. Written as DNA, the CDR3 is TGTGCCAGCAGTGAAGCGGGACAAACCTACGAGCAGTACGTC. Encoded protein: CASSEAGQTYEQYV.

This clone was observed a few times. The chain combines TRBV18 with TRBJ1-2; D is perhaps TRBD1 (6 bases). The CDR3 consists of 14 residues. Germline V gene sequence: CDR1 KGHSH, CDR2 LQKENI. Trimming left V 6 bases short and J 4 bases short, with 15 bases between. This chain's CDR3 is CASSQNREGYGYTF. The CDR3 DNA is TGTGCCAGCTCTCAGAACAGGGAGGGCTATGGCTACACCTTC.

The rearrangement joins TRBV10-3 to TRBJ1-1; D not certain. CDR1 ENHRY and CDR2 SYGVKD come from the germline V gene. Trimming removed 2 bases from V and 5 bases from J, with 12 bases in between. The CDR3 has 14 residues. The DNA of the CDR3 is TGTGCCATCAGTGAGAGGGAGGTCGTAACTGAAGCTTTCTTT. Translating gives CAISEREVVTEAFF.

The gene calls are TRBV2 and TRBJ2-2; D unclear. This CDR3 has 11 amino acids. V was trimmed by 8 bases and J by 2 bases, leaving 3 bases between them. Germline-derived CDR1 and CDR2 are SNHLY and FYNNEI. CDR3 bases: TGTGCCAGCCTTAACACCGGGGAGCTGTTTTTT. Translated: CASLNTGELFF.

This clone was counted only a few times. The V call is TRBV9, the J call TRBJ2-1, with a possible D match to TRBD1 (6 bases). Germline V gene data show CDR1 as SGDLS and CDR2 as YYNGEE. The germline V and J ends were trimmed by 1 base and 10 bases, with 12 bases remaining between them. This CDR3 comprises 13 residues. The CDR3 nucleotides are TGTGCCAGCAGCGTATCACCGCAGGGGGAGCAGTTCTTC. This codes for CASSVSPQGEQFF.

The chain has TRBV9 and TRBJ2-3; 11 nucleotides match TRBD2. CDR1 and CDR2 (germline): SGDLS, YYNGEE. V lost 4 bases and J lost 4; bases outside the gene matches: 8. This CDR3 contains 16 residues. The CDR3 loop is CASSPRLAGSSDTQYF. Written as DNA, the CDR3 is TGTGCCAGCAGCCCGCGACTAGCGGGGTCGTCAGATACGCAGTATTTT.

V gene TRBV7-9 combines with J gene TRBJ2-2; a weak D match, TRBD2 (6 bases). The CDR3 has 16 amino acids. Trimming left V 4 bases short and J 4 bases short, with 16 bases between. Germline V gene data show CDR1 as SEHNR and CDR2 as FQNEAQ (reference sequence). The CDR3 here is CASSSSRDFLTGELFF. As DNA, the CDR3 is TGTGCCAGCAGCTCCTCCCGGGACTTTCTCACCGGGGAGCTGTTTTTT.

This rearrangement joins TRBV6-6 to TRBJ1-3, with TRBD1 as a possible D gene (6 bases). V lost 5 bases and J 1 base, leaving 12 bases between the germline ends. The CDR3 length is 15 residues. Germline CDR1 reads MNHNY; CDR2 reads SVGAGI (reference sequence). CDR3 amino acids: CASSRQVASGNTIYF. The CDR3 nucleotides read TGTGCCAGCAGTCGACAGGTAGCTTCTGGAAACACCATATATTTT.

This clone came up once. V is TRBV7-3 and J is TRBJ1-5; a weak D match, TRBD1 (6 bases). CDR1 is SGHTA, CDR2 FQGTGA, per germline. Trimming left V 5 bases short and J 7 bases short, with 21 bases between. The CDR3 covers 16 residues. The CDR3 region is CASSRTRGLIGQPQHF. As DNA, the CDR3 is TGTGCCAGCAGCAGAACGCGGGGGCTCATAGGGCAGCCCCAGCATTTT.